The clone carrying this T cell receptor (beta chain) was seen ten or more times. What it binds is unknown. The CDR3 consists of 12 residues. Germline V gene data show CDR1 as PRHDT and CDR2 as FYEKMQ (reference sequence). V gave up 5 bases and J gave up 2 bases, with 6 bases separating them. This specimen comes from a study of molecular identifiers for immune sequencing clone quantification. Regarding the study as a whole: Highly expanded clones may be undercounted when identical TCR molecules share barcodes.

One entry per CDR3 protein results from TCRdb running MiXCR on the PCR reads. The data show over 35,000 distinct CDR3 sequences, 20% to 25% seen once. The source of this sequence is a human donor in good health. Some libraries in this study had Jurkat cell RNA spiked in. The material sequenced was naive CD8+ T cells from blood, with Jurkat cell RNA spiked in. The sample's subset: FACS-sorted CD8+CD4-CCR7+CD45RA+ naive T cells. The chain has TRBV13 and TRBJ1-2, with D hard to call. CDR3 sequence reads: CASSAGNYGYTF. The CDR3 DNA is TGTGCCAGCAGCGCCGGCAACTATGGCTACACCTTC. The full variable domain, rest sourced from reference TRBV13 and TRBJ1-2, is AAGVIQSPRHLIKEKRETATLKCYPIPRHDTVYWYQQGPGQDPQFLISFYEKMQSDKGSIPDRFSAQQFSDYHSELNMSSLELGDSALYFCASSAGNYGYTFGSGTRLTVV.